This T cell receptor beta chain was found in a study of PD-1 blockade in classical Hodgkin lymphoma (dated by TCRdb to 2018 to 2020). Regarding the complete study: Nivolumab dosing was 3 mg/kg intravenously every 2 weeks, continuing until either disease progression or unacceptable toxicity. The study used CyTOF and TCR beta sequencing to define a peripheral blood immune signature of response to PD-1 blockade in classical Hodgkin lymphoma. The full study reports these points: Only a single clinical trial cohort was studied, and what caused the repertoire differences, possibly disease activity or prior therapy, remained undefined. Among trial patients, those achieving complete response had baseline diversity similar to that of newly diagnosed patients, while diversity was significantly lower in partial responders and progressors. Baseline TCR diversity was reported to be lower in newly diagnosed patients than in healthy donors, and even lower in relapsed/refractory patients. A significant rise by C4D1 was seen in CD4+ but not CD8+ TCR diversity (p=0.0027 vs p=0.16), with the rise being most apparent in complete responders (p=0.02). Diversity was lower in patients who began nivolumab less than 1 year after ASCT, so these patients were left out of later analyses to avoid confounding by immune reconstitution.

The germline V gene sets CDR1 to SGHAT and CDR2 to FQNNGV. V is trimmed back by 5 bases and J by 0 bases, and the junction contains 3 bases that no gene match accounts for. Counted from cysteine to phenylalanine, this CDR3 has 15 amino acids. The DNA shown is the 45-base CDR3, in frame from base 1. In light of the paper, this sample's time point label describes: cycle 1 day 1 (C1D1), immediately before nivolumab initiation. Relapse after autologous stem cell transplantation had occurred in all trial patients, and cohorts A, B and C were distinguished by prior brentuximab vedotin exposure. The trial cohort included fewer than 65 patients with relapsed/refractory classical Hodgkin lymphoma, and each patient had a best overall response of complete response, partial response or progressive disease. In the multi-cohort phase II CheckMate 205 trial, trial patients received single-agent nivolumab. An independent review committee assessed best overall response by applying the 2007 International Working Group response criteria. Trial PBMCs were obtained immediately prior to nivolumab initiation (C1D1) and on therapy at cycle 2 day 1 and cycle 4 day 1. Peripheral blood was collected in 8 mL Vacutainer Cell Preparation Tubes, from which PBMCs were isolated by centrifugation and then cryopreserved.

The Qiagen DNeasy kit was used to extract genomic DNA both from unsorted PBMCs and from the negatively selected CD4+ and CD8+ fractions. Using primers that anneal to V and J segments, immunoSEQ multiplex PCR amplified the TCR beta CDR3 regions. A synthetic immune receptor repertoire was used to minimize amplification bias, and any remaining bias was removed computationally after sequencing. For the original study's pipeline: Repertoire diversity was quantified as the Shannon entropy index using custom Python scripts. Unsorted, CD4+ and CD8+ repertoires were analyzed separately, except in combined analyses where CD4+ and CD8+ sequences were merged in silico. A clone was considered expanded if an increase in frequency of at least 2-fold after treatment relative to C1D1 was found, and a pseudocount of 0.5 was applied to clones undetected at baseline. Clones with 0 or 1 copy at C1D1 were classified as singleton clones, and clones with 2 or more copies were classified as non-singleton clones. By matching protein sequences in sorted samples from the same patient, clones expanded in unsorted samples were annotated as CD4+, CD8+ or unknown. Wilcoxon tests on paired samples were used to test changes in diversity from C1D1 to C4D1. Here the immuneACCESS table is served through TCRdb, limited to in-frame sequences with V and J called. Missing clones are a known gap in these copies; in checked studies unresolved V genes cover under half, and the rest lacks a known reason. From that table come the V and J calls and clone size; the DNA was used to work out D and trimming. The sample table holds roughly 13,000 clones, of which more than 85% were seen once. The top ten clonotypes cover more than 35% of the sample.

In its sample, this clone was seen a few times. Its specific antigen is unknown. No base quality information exists; no much larger clone differs at one position. Sequenced material: peripheral blood mononuclear cells (PBMCs), taken at baseline. This sequence was found in a human donor with classical Hodgkin lymphoma. The chain links TRBV11-2 with TRBJ2-7; TRBD2 aligns with 11 central bases. CDR3 protein: CASSKTSGDSYEQYF. In nucleotides, the sequence is TGTGCCAGCAGCAAGACTAGCGGGGACTCCTACGAGCAGTACTTC.